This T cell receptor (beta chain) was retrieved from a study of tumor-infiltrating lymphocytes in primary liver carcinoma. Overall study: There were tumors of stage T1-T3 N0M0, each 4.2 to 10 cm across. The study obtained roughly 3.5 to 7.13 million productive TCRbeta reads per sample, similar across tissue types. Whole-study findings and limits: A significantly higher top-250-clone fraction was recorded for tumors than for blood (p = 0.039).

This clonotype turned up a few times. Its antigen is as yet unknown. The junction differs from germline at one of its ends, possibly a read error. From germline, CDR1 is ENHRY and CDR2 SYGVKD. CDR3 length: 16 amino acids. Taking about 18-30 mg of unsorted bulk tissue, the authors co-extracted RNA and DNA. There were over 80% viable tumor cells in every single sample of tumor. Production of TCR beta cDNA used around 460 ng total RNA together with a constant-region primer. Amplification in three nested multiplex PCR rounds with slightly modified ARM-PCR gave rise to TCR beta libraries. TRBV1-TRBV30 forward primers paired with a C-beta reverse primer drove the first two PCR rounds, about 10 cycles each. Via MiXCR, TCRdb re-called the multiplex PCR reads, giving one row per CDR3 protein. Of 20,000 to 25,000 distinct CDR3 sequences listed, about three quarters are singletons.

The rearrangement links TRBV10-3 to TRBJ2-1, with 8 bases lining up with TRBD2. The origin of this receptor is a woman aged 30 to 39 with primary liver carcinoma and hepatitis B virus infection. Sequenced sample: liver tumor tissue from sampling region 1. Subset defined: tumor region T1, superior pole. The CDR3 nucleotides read TGTGCCATCAGAGAGTCGATGGCGGGAGGCAACAATGAGCAGTTCTTC. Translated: CAIRESMAGGNNEQFF.